The sequence of this TCR beta chain was determined in a study of vaccination and CD4 T cells after COVID-19. Study results and caveats: Among convalescent patients, a median about 86% of reactive clones emerged only after vaccination.

Treatment defined: roughly 11-day PBMC culture with coronavirus spike peptide pools or control peptides (ViraFEST assay). The ViraFEST method relied on peptide pools to expand antigen-specific T cells, followed by TCR sequencing. This clonotype has more than one count but fewer than ten. No antigen is known for it. Sequencing of the DNA from cultured CD4+ T cells was carried out with the Oncomine TCR Beta short-read assay. Once CD4+ T cells had been cultured, genomic DNA was extracted from them. MiXCR, run by TCRdb on the PCR reads, gives a single entry per CDR3 protein. The sample lists some 14,000 distinct CDR3 sequences, more than 50% occurring once. Trimming removed 5 bases at V and 3 bases at J, with 8 bases between. This CDR3 spans 12 amino acids.

The chain links TRBV12-3 or TRBV12-4 to TRBJ2-7; D is possibly TRBD2 (5 bases). Sample: cultured CD4+ T cells from blood, taken after SARS-CoV-2 vaccination. The TCR comes from a human donor with COVID-19. For the CDR3, the DNA is TGTGCCAGCAGTCCCCGGGACTACGAGCAGTACTTC. Protein product: CASSPRDYEQYF.